These 29 T cell receptor beta chains were sequenced from one sample in a study of OX40 agonist ivuxolimab in advanced cancers. The table came from immunoSEQ multiplex PCR; TCRdb's copy has only in-frame clones and leaves some out. This sample yields more than 75,000 clones, of which about 89% are seen a single time; around 0.4% belongs to the top ten. Material: CD4+ or CD8+ T cells sorted from blood, obtained in a trial of the OX40 agonist ivuxolimab. The receptors were sampled from an adult with an advanced solid tumor such as melanoma, head and neck, liver or kidney cancer.

The chain couples TRBV27 to TRBJ2-3; D perhaps matches TRBD2 (6 bases). Deletions cut 6 bases from V and 2 bases from J, with 12 bases between. This CDR3 is built from 14 residues. The germline V gene has CDR1 MNHEY and CDR2 SMNVEV (reference sequence). CDR3 residues: CASSHTGATDTQYF. The CDR3, as DNA: TGTGCCAGCAGCCACACGGGAGCCACAGATACGCAGTATTTT.

This clone was seen just once. Written as DNA, the CDR3 is TGTGCCAGCAGAACTGACTTGAACAATGAGCAGTTCTTC. This sequence encodes CASRTDLNNEQFF. V is TRBV2 and J is TRBJ2-1, with unresolved D. Trimming cost V 6 bases and J 5 bases, with 11 bases left between them. This CDR3 spans 13 amino acids. Germline CDR1 SNHLY, CDR2 FYNNEI. Full variable domain (outside the CDR3, taken from reference TRBV2 and TRBJ2-1): EPEVTQTPSHQVTQMGQEVILRCVPISNHLYFYWYRQILGQKVEFLVSFYNNEISEKSEIFDDQFSVERPDGSNFTLKIRSTKLEDSAMYFCASRTDLNNEQFFGPGTRLTVL.

The V call is TRBV28, the J call TRBJ2-2, with no clear D. The CDR3 has 14 residues. V was cut by 8 bases and J by 2 bases, with 12 bases left in between. The germline V gene encodes CDR1 MDHEN and CDR2 SYDVKM. The CDR3 region has the DNA TGTGCCAGCGCCATCGGCCCTAACACCGGGGAGCTGTTTTTT. Protein: CASAIGPNTGELFF.

This sequence joins TRBV5-8 and TRBJ2-1; TRBD2 might be the D (6 bases). Germline V gene sequence: CDR1 SGHTS, CDR2 YDEGEE. The CDR3 spans 16 residues. Trimming removed 4 bases at V and 5 bases at J, with 19 bases between. The CDR3 DNA sequence: TGTGCCAGCAGCCTTTGGGCCGGGACTGTCCACAATGAGCAGTTCTTC. Protein product: CASSLWAGTVHNEQFF.

This rearrangement joins TRBV5-4 to TRBJ1-1; 7 bases line up with TRBD1. There are 15 residues in the CDR3. The germline CDR1 and CDR2 sequences are SGHNT and YYREEE (reference sequence). Trimming took 2 bases from V and 8 from J; bases not matched to a gene: 12. CDR3 protein: CASSFSPGGRTEAFF. The CDR3 region has the DNA TGTGCCAGCAGCTTTTCGCCAGGGGGACGGACGGAAGCTTTCTTT.

Turning to this clone: Other DNA sequences of this sample code for an identical CDR3. The gene calls are TRBV10-3 and TRBJ2-7; tentatively, D is TRBD2 (7 bases). The length of the CDR3 is 14 residues. CDR1 is ENHRY and CDR2 is SYGVKD in the germline V gene. Trimming removed 9 bases at V and 0 bases at J, with 15 bases between. Written as DNA, the CDR3 is TGTGCCATTGAGAAGGGGGGGTCCTCCTACGAGCAGTACTTC. It specifies CAIEKGGSSYEQYF.

A note on this clone: One junction end does not reproduce the germline sequence, and a read error may be involved. The rearrangement links TRBV5-1 to TRBJ1-2; 7 bases are a match to TRBD1. The CDR3 contains 15 residues. Germline CDR1 is SGHRS and CDR2 is YFSETQ. CDR3 sequence (DNA): TGTGCCAGCAGCTTTCTCGGGACAGCATCTTATGGCTACACCTTC. Its translation is CASSFLGTASYGYTF. Supplemented by reference TRBV5-1 and TRBJ1-2, the full variable domain reads KAGVTQTPRYLIKTRGQQVTLSCSPISGHRSVSWYQQTPGQGLQFLFEYFSETQRNKGNFPGRFSGRQFSNSRSEMNVSTLELGDSALYLCASSFLGTASYGYTFGSGTRLTVV.

The gene calls are TRBV19 and TRBJ2-1; tentatively, D is TRBD2 (6 bases). The germline V gene has CDR1 LNHDA and CDR2 SQIVND (reference sequence). The CDR3 covers 16 residues. The V end lost 3 bases, the J end lost 5 bases, and 17 bases lay between the germline ends. CDR3 residues: CASSIGGIVPNNEQFF. The CDR3 region has the DNA TGTGCCAGTAGTATTGGCGGGATCGTTCCTAACAATGAGCAGTTCTTC.

The rearrangement uses TRBV5-5 and TRBJ2-2; possible D gene TRBD2, 6 bases. Germline lookup yields CDR1 SGHKS and CDR2 YYEKEE (reference sequence). Trimming removed 6 bases from V and 3 bases from J, with 15 bases in between. The CDR3 is made up of 15 amino acids. This CDR3 is CASTQGGSDTGELFF. CDR3 nucleotide sequence: TGTGCCAGCACCCAAGGAGGGTCTGACACCGGGGAGCTGTTTTTT.

This chain links TRBV9 with TRBJ1-1, with 7 positions matching TRBD1. Germline values: CDR1 SGDLS, CDR2 YYNGEE. J lost 0 bases, V lost 3 bases, and 5 bases had no gene match. The CDR3 is made up of 15 amino acids. The CDR3 sequence: CASSERQGLNTEAFF. The CDR3, as DNA: TGTGCCAGCAGCGAGCGACAGGGTTTGAACACTGAAGCTTTCTTT.

The rearrangement uses TRBV6-1 and TRBJ2-1, with D maybe TRBD2 (7 bases). This CDR3 is 14 amino acids long. From germline, CDR1 is MNHNS and CDR2 SASEGT. Trimming left V 3 bases short and J 7 bases short, with 13 bases between. In nucleotides, the CDR3 is TGTGCCAGCAGTGAGGGGGCGGGAGTTAATGAGCAGTTCTTC. This sequence encodes CASSEGAGVNEQFF.

V is TRBV11-2 and J is TRBJ2-1, with TRBD2 matching 7 bases. Per germline, CDR1 SGHAT and CDR2 FQNNGV. This CDR3 region has 18 residues. V trimming: 1 base; J trimming: 7 bases; junction bases outside the gene matches: 16. The CDR3, as DNA: TGTGCCAGCAGCTTAGGACTAGCCAGCGGAAGAGGGGTAAATGAGCAGTTCTTC. Its protein product is CASSLGLASGRGVNEQFF. The full variable domain, its missing parts supplied by reference TRBV11-2 and TRBJ2-1, is EAGVAQSPRYKIIEKRQSVAFWCNPISGHATLYWYQQILGQGPKLLIQFQNNGVVDDSQLPKDRFSAERLKGVDSTLKIQPAKLEDSAVYLCASSLGLASGRGVNEQFFGPGTRLTVL.

This clone is a singleton in its sample. The genes are TRBV2 and TRBJ2-1, with 15 positions matching TRBD2. This CDR3 is 19 amino acids long. V shed 8 bases and J 1 base; nucleotides not matched to a gene: 12. Per germline, CDR1 SNHLY and CDR2 FYNNEI. The CDR3 loop reads CASGAWGLAGGGSYNEQFF. The CDR3 DNA reads as TGTGCCAGCGGAGCCTGGGGACTAGCGGGAGGCGGATCCTACAATGAGCAGTTCTTC.

The rearrangement uses TRBV27 and TRBJ2-2; possibly TRBD1 for D (6 bases). Germline V gene sequence: CDR1 MNHEY, CDR2 SMNVEV (reference sequence). V lost 3 bases and J 3 bases, leaving 14 bases between the germline ends. This CDR3 has 16 residues. CDR3 protein: CASSFMGASHTGELFF. Written as DNA, the CDR3 is TGTGCCAGCAGTTTCATGGGGGCGTCCCACACCGGGGAGCTGTTTTTT.

V gene TRBV9 combines with J gene TRBJ2-7; D is perhaps TRBD1 (6 bases). The germline V gene has CDR1 SGDLS and CDR2 YYNGEE. V dropped 4 bases and J dropped 6 bases, with 17 bases sitting between them. This CDR3 has 14 residues. CDR3: CASSPGTSVLEQYF. CDR3 nucleotide sequence: TGTGCCAGCAGCCCCGGGACATCCGTCCTCGAGCAGTACTTC.

The V and J genes are TRBV18 and TRBJ1-2, with TRBD1 matching 7 bases. The ends lost 3 bases at V and 7 bases at J; junction bases unmatched: 14. Germline CDR1 is KGHSH and CDR2 is LQKENI. The CDR3 has 16 amino acids. The CDR3 nucleotides are TGTGCCAGCTCACCGTATTCCGACAGGGCTCGGGGTGGCTACACCTTC. Amino acid sequence: CASSPYSDRARGGYTF.

The rearrangement joins TRBV19 to TRBJ2-7, with TRBD1 matching over 10 bases. The CDR3 has 14 residues. The germline V gene encodes CDR1 LNHDA and CDR2 SQIVND (reference sequence). Unmatched junction bases numbered 6, after V lost 6 bases and J lost 4 bases. The CDR3 region has the DNA TGTGCCAGTAGGGAGACAGGGGGCACGTACGAGCAGTACTTC. It is translated as CASRETGGTYEQYF.

The chain links TRBV2 to TRBJ2-4, with 12 positions matching TRBD2. Germline V gives CDR1 SNHLY, CDR2 FYNNEI. Trimming took 0 bases from V and 0 from J; bases not matched to a gene: 3. The CDR3 sequence is 18 residues long. Here the CDR3 reads CASSEARTSGVAKNIQYF. CDR3 bases: TGTGCCAGCAGTGAAGCCCGGACTAGCGGGGTAGCCAAAAACATTCAGTACTTC.

This chain links TRBV7-2 with TRBJ2-7, with 7 bases identical to TRBD1. V gave up 1 base and J gave up 2 bases; unmatched junction bases: 5. The CDR3 has 15 amino acids. From germline, CDR1 is SGHTA and CDR2 FQGNSA. The CDR3 is CASSLGQGIPYEQYF. DNA for the CDR3: TGTGCCAGCAGCTTAGGACAGGGTATCCCCTACGAGCAGTACTTC.

The chain is built from TRBV10-2 and TRBJ1-1, with 9 positions matching TRBD1. The CDR3 contains 15 residues. Germline CDR1 WSHSY, CDR2 SAAADI. The V segment lost 6 bases and the J segment 6 bases; nucleotides outside the gene matches: 11. The DNA for the CDR3 is TGCGCCAGCAGCGTTCTAGGACAGGGGAGCGCTGAAGCTTTCTTT. Translation: CASSVLGQGSAEAFF.

This clone was found once. The chain combines TRBV12-5 with TRBJ2-7, with TRBD1 matching 9 bases. The CDR3 sequence is 16 residues long. Trimming took 6 bases from V and 6 from J; bases not matched to a gene: 15. Germline V lookup: CDR1 LGHNT, CDR2 FRNRAP. The CDR3 spells CASGLTGRDRVIEQYF. The DNA for the CDR3 is TGTGCTAGTGGATTAACTGGCCGGGACAGGGTGATCGAGCAGTACTTC.

The CDR3, as DNA: TGTGCCAGTAGTATTGGGATCCGGTCCTACGAGCAGTACTTC. Translation gives CASSIGIRSYEQYF. The chain carries TRBV19 and TRBJ2-7; unclear D gene. Per the germline V gene, CDR1 is LNHDA and CDR2 is SQIVND (reference sequence). The CDR3 extends over 14 amino acids. V was cut by 3 bases and J by 1 base, with 10 bases left in between.

As concerns this clone: Other DNA sequences in the sample encode the same CDR3. The chain couples TRBV30 to TRBJ1-3, with TRBD1 as a possible D gene (5 bases). The V and J ends lost 1 base and 0 bases respectively, with 10 bases between them. CDR1 GTSNPN and CDR2 SVGIG come from the germline V gene (reference sequence). The CDR3 sequence is 15 residues long. The CDR3 reads CAWSGPDSSGNTIYF. CDR3 in DNA: TGTGCCTGGAGTGGACCAGACAGCTCTGGAAACACCATATATTTT.

The chain carries TRBV27 and TRBJ2-2; D is unresolved. The CDR3 totals 14 residues. From germline, CDR1 is MNHEY and CDR2 SMNVEV (reference sequence). The V end lost 6 bases, the J end lost 0 bases, and 8 bases lay between the germline ends. The CDR3 loop reads CASRYNANTGELFF. The CDR3 nucleotides are TGTGCCAGCAGATACAACGCGAACACCGGGGAGCTGTTTTTT.

The rearrangement joins TRBV18 to TRBJ2-3; 7 bases are a match to TRBD2. Trimming took 3 bases from V and 0 from J; bases not matched to a gene: 6. The CDR3 is 16 residues long. The V gene's germline CDR1 is KGHSH and CDR2 LQKENI. The CDR3 loop reads CASSPILAVSTDTQYF. The CDR3 region has the DNA TGTGCCAGCTCACCGATCCTAGCGGTTAGCACAGATACGCAGTATTTT.

The genes are TRBV2 and TRBJ2-1; weak D call: TRBD2 (6 bases). The length of the CDR3 is 16 residues. Germline CDR1 reads SNHLY; CDR2 reads FYNNEI. The V and J ends lost 5 bases and 8 bases respectively, with 22 bases between them. The CDR3 region has the DNA TGTGCCAGCAGTTTGTATCAAATTTACGTAGCGGATGAGCAGTTCTTC. Its translation: CASSLYQIYVADEQFF.

This clone has only one observation. The chain carries TRBV5-6 and TRBJ2-7; 10 bases match TRBD2. CDR1 SGHDT and CDR2 YYEEEE come from the germline V gene. V shed 5 bases and J 4 bases; nucleotides not matched to a gene: 6. This CDR3 has 14 amino acids. CDR3: CASSRRLAGYEQYF. As DNA, the CDR3 is TGTGCCAGCAGTCGGCGACTAGCGGGTTACGAGCAGTACTTC.

The chain employs TRBV10-2 and TRBJ2-3, with TRBD1 matching over 11 bases. Germline trimming cut 8 bases from V and 3 bases from J; bases unmatched to any gene: 13. CDR1 WSHSY and CDR2 SAAADI come from the germline V gene. The CDR3 runs 17 residues. Here the CDR3 reads CASRSLDRGQGTDTQYF. CDR3 in DNA: TGCGCCAGCCGCTCCCTGGACAGGGGGCAAGGGACAGATACGCAGTATTTT.

This clone has more than one count but fewer than ten. V and J are TRBV6-6 and TRBJ2-3, with 7 bases fitting TRBD2. After removal of 0 bases from V and 1 base from J, the junction contained 4 bases not matched to a gene. The CDR3 loop spans 16 amino acids. Germline CDR1 is MNHNY and CDR2 is SVGAGI (reference sequence). Here the CDR3 DNA reads TGTGCCAGCAGTTACTCGCGGGAGTCGGGCACAGATACGCAGTATTTT. Translated, it gives CASSYSRESGTDTQYF.